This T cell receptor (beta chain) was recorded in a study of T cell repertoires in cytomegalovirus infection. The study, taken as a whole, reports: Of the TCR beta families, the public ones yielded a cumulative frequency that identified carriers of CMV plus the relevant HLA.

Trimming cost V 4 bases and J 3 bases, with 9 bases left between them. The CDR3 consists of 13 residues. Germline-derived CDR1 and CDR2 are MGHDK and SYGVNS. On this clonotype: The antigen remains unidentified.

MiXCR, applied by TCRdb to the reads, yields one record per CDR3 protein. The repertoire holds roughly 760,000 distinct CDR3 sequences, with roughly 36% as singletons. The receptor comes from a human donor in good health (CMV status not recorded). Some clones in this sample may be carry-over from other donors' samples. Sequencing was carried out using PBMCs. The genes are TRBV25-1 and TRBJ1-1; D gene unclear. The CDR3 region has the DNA TGTGCCAGCAGTGCCCGGAAATACACTGAAGCTTTCTTT. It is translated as CASSARKYTEAFF.